The rows below give T cell receptor beta chains drawn from one sample of a study of T cells expressing NK-cell markers. From the 5' RACE reads, TCRdb lists one entry per CDR3 protein and no DNA. Recorded for this sample: roughly 180,000 distinct CDR3 sequences. Sequenced: blood T cells: a sorted CD56 or NKG2C T cell subset, CD4+ or CD8+ T cells, or bulk PBMC T cells (not recorded which). The receptor source for this set is a man aged 18 to 69 in good health. Each CDR3 is given with its conserved first and last residue.

v_call	j_call	cdr3_aa
TRBV15	TRBJ2-7	CATSREGQGLAYEQYF
TRBV7-2	TRBJ1-5	CASSLAGWGSNQPQHF
TRBV7-9	TRBJ2-2	CASSFVGSGGTGELFF
TRBV9	TRBJ2-1	CASSVEGGGGEQFF
TRBV11-2	TRBJ2-7	CASSWGTGSPYEQYF
TRBV7-9	TRBJ2-1	CASSSTTVSRVNEQFF
TRBV3-1	TRBJ2-2	CASSQVALAGVSDGELFF
TRBV12-5	TRBJ2-5	CASAPAGGGASETQYF
TRBV19	TRBJ2-2	CASSIEQGNTGELFF
TRBV7-9	TRBJ2-5	CASSLGTTEGETQYF
TRBV28	TRBJ2-5	CASSPTDRASDQETQYF
TRBV6-1	TRBJ2-7	CASSAWTSGFYEQYF
TRBV7-7	TRBJ2-1	CASSLAGQGSLFF
TRBV4-1	TRBJ2-3	CASSQIAADTQYF
TRBV15	TRBJ1-2	CATSRDPRGYTF
TRBV2	TRBJ1-5	CASTAGTNNQPQHF
TRBV5-8	TRBJ2-1	CASRPTGGGSYNEQFF
TRBV6-5	TRBJ1-1	CASSYSTEMTEAFF
TRBV5-1	TRBJ2-7	CASRMDGSYEQYF
TRBV5-1	TRBJ2-7	CASSLYYGTGVKEQYF
TRBV13	TRBJ2-2	CASSFGLASGELFF
TRBV11-2	TRBJ2-3	CASSLVPEDTQYF
TRBV6-1	TRBJ2-7	CASSPSLDRDEQYF
TRBV12-3/TRBV12-4	TRBJ2-1	CASSLVLGASYNEQFF
TRBV11-2	TRBJ2-1	CASSDLGNEQFF
TRBV30	TRBJ2-1	CAWSVLPPGGLDEQFF
TRBV7-9	TRBJ2-5	CASRGTGVTQYF